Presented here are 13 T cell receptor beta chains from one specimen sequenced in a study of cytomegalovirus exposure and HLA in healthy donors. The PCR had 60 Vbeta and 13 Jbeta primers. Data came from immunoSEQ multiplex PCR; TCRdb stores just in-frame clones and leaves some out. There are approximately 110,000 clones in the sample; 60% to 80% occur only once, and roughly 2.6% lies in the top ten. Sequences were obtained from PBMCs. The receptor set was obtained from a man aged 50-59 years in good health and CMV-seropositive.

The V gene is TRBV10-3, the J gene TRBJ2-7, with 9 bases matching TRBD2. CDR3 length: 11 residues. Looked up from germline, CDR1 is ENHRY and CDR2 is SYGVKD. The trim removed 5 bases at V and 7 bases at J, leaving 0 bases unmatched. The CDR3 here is CAISLAGEQYF. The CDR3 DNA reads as TGTGCCATCAGTCTAGCGGGGGAGCAGTACTTC.

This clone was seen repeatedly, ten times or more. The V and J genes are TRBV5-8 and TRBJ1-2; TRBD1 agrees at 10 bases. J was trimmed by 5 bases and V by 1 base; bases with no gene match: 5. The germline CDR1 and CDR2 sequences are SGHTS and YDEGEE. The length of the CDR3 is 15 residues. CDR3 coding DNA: TGTGCCAGCAGCTTGAAACCGGGACAGGGGTATGGCTACACCTTC. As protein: CASSLKPGQGYGYTF.

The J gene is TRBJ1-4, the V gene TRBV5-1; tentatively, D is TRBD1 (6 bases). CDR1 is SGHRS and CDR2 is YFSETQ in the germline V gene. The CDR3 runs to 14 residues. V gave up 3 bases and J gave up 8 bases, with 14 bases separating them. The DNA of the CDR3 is TGCGCCAGCAGCTGGGGGCAGGGCAAAGAAAAACTGTTTTTT. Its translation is CASSWGQGKEKLFF. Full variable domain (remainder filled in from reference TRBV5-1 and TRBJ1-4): KAGVTQTPRYLIKTRGQQVTLSCSPISGHRSVSWYQQTPGQGLQFLFEYFSETQRNKGNFPGRFSGRQFSNSRSEMNVSTLELGDSALYLCASSWGQGKEKLFFGSGTQLSVL.

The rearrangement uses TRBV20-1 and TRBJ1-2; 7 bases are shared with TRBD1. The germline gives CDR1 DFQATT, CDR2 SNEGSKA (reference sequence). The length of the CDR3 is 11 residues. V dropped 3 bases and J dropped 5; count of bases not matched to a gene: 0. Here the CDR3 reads CSARTGYGYTF. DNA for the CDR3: TGCAGTGCTAGGACAGGGTATGGCTACACCTTC.

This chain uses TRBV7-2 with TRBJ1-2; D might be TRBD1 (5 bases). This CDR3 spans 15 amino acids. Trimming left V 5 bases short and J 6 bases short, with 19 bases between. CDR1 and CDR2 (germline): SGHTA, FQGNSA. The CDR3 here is CASSANWGRSNGYTF. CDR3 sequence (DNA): TGTGCCAGCAGCGCGAACTGGGGCCGTTCGAATGGCTACACCTTC.

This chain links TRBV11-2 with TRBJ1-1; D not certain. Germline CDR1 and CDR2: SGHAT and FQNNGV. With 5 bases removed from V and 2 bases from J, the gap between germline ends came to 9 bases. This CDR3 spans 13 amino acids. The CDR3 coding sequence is TGTGCCAGCAGCCAACTCCTAAACACTGAAGCTTTCTTT. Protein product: CASSQLLNTEAFF.

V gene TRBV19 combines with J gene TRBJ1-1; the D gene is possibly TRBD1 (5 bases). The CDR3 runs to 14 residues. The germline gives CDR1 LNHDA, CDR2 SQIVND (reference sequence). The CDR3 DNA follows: TGTGTCTGTAAGGGGACCCTCGGGGGCACTGAAGCTTTCTTT. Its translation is CVCKGTLGGTEAFF.

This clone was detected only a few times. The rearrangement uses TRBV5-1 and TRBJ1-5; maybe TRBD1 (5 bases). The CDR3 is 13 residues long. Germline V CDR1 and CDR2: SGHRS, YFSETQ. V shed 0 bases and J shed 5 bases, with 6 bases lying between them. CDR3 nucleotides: TGCGCCAGCAGCTTGGGACAGCATCAGCCCCAGCATTTT. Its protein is CASSLGQHQPQHF.

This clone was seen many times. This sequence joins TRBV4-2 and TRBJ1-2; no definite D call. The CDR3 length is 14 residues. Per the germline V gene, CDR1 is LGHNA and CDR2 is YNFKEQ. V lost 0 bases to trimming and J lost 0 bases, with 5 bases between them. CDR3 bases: TGTGCCAGCAGCCAAGAACAGACTAACTATGGCTACACCTTC. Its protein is CASSQEQTNYGYTF.

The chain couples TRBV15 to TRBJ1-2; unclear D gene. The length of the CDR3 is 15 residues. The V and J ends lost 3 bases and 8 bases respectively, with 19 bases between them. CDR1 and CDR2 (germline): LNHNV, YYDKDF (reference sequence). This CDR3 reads CATSRDRSLARGYTF. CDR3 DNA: TGTGCCACCAGCAGGGATCGGAGTCTCGCCCGGGGCTACACCTTC.

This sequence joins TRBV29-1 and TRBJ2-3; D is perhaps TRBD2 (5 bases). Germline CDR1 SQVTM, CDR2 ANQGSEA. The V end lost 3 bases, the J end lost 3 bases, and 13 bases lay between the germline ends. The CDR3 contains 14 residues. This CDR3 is CSVDMGGGTDTQYF. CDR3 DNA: TGCAGCGTTGATATGGGCGGAGGTACAGATACGCAGTATTTT.

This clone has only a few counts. CDR3 in amino acids: CASSIGGWLGSPLHF. CDR3 DNA sequence: TGTGCCAGTAGTATTGGAGGGTGGTTGGGTTCACCCCTCCACTTT. V and J are TRBV19 and TRBJ1-6, with D unclear. The CDR3 length is 15 residues. Per the germline V gene, CDR1 is LNHDA and CDR2 is SQIVND (reference sequence). V lost 3 bases and J 9 bases, leaving 15 bases between the germline ends.

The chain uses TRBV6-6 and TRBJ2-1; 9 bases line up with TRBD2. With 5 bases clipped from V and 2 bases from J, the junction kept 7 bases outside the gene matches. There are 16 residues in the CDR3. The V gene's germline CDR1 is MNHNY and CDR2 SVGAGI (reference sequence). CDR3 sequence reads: CASSGRGGGAYNEQFF. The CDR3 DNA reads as TGTGCCAGCAGTGGGAGAGGCGGGGGGGCCTACAATGAGCAGTTCTTC.